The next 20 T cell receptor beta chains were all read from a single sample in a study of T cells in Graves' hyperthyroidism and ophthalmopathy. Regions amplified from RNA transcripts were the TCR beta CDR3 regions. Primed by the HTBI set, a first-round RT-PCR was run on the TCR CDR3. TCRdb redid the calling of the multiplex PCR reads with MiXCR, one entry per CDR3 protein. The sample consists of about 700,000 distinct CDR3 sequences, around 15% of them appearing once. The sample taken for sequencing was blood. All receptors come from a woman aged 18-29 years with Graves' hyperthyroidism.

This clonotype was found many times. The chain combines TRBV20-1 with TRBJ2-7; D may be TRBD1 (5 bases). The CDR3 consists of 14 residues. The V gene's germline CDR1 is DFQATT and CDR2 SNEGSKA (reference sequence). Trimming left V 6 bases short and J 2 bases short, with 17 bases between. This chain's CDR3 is CSAVAPDSTYEQYF. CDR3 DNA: TGCAGTGCCGTCGCCCCCGACAGTACCTACGAGCAGTACTTC.

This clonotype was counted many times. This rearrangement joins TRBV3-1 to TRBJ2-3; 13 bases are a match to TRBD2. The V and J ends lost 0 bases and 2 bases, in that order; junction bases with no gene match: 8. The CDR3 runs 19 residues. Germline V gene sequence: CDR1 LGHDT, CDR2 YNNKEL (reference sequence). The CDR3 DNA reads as TGTGCCAGCAGCCAAGAAGGGACTAGCGGGAACCCCCCCACAGATACGCAGTATTTT. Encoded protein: CASSQEGTSGNPPTDTQYF.

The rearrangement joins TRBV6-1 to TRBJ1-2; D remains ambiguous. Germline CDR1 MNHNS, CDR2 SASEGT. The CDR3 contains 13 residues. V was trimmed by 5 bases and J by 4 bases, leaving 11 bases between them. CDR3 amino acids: CASSPAFTYGYTF. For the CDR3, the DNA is TGTGCCAGCAGTCCAGCGTTCACCTATGGCTACACCTTC.

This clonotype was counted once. The CDR3 DNA is TGTGCCTGGAGTGGGGGGCCAACCCAGTACTTC. It yields the protein CAWSGGPTQYF. The V gene is TRBV30, the J gene TRBJ2-5, with D possibly matching TRBD1 (6 bases). In germline, CDR1 is GTSNPN, CDR2 SVGIG (reference sequence). CDR3 length: 11 amino acids. V was cut by 1 base and J by 8 bases, with 8 bases left in between.

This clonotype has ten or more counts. CDR3 DNA sequence: TGTGCCTGGAGGGGGTCCGAGATAGCCTCCTACTATGGCTACACCTTC. Amino acid sequence: CAWRGSEIASYYGYTF. The rearrangement uses TRBV30 and TRBJ1-2; D not resolved. Germline CDR1 reads GTSNPN; CDR2 reads SVGIG (reference sequence). V was clipped by 3 bases and J by 3 bases, with 20 bases between them. The CDR3 loop spans 16 amino acids.

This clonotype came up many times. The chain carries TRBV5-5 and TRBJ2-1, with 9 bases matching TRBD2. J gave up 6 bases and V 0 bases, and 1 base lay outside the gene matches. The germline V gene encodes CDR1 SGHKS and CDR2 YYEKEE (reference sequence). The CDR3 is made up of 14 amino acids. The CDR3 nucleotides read TGTGCCAGCAGCTTGGTACTAGCGGGCAATGAGCAGTTCTTC. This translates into CASSLVLAGNEQFF.

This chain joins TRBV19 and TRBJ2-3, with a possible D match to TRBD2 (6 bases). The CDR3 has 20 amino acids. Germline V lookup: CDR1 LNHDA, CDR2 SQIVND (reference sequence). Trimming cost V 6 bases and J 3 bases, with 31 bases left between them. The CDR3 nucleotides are TGTGCCAGTAGAAAATCGCCCCGTCCGGGAGCCCCGCTAAGAACAGATACGCAGTATTTT. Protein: CASRKSPRPGAPLRTDTQYF.

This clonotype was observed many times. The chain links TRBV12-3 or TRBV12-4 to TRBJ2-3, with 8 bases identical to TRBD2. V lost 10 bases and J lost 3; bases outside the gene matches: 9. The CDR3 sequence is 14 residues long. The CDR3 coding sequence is TGTGCCATACAAGCGGGAGTTGTGACAGATACGCAGTATTTT. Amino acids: CAIQAGVVTDTQYF.

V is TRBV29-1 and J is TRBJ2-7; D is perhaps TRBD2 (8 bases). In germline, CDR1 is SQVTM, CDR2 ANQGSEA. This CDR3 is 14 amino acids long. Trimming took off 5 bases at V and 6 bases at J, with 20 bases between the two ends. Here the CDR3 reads CSVRGGQSVSEQYF. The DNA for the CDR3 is TGCAGCGTTCGGGGGGGACAGTCCGTCTCCGAGCAGTACTTC.

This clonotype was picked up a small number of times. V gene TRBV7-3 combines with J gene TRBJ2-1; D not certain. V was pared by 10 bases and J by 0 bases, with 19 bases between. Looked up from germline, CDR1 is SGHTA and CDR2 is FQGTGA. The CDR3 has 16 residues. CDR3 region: CAINNSLESSYNEQFF. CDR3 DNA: TGTGCCATTAATAATTCCCTCGAAAGCTCCTACAATGAGCAGTTCTTC.

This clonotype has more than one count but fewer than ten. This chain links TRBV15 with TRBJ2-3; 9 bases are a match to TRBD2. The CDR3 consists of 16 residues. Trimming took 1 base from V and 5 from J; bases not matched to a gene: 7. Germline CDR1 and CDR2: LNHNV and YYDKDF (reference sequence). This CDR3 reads CATSRGLAGSEDTQYF. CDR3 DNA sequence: TGTGCCACCAGCAGAGGCCTAGCGGGGTCGGAAGATACGCAGTATTTT.

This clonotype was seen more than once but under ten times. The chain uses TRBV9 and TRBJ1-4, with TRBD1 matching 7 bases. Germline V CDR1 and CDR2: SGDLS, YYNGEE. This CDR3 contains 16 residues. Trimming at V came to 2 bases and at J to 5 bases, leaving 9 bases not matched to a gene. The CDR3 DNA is TGTGCCAGCAGCGTTGGCCCGGGACAGACAAATGAAAAACTGTTTTTT. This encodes CASSVGPGQTNEKLFF.

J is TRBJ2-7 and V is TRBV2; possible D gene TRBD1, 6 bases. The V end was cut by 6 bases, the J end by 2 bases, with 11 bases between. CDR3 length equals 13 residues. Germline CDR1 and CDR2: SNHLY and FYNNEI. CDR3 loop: CASSLRDTYEQYF. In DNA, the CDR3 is TGTGCCAGCAGCCTCCGGGACACCTACGAGCAGTACTTC.

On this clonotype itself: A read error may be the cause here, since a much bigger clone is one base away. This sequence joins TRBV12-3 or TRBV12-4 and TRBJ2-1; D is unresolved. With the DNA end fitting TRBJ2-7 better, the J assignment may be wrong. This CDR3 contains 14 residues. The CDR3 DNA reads TGTGCCAGCACGCCTTTAGACTCCTACAATGAGCAGTACTTC. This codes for CASTPLDSYNEQYF.

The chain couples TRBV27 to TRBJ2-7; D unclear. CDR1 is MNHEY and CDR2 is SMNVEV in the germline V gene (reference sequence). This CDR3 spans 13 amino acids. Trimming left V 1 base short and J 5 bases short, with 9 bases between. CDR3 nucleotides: TGTGCCAGCAGTTTATTTTCCGTTAACGAGCAGTACTTC. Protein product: CASSLFSVNEQYF.

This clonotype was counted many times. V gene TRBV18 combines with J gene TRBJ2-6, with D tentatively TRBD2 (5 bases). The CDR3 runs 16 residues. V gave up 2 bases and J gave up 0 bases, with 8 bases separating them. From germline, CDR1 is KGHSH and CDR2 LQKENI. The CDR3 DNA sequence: TGTGCCAGCTCACCATCGGGGAGCTCTGGGGCCAACGTCCTGACTTTC. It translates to CASSPSGSSGANVLTF.

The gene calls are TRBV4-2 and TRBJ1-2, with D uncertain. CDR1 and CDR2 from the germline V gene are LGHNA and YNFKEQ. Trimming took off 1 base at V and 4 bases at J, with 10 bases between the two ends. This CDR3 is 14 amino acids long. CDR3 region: CASSQGRIGYGYTF. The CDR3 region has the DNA TGTGCCAGCAGCCAAGGACGGATTGGCTATGGCTACACCTTC.

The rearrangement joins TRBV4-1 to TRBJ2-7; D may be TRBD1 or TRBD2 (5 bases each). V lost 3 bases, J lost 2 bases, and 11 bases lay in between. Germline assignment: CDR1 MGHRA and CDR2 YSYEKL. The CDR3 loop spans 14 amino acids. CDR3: CASSHRQGPYEQYF. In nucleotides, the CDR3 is TGCGCCAGCAGCCATCGGCAGGGACCCTACGAGCAGTACTTC.

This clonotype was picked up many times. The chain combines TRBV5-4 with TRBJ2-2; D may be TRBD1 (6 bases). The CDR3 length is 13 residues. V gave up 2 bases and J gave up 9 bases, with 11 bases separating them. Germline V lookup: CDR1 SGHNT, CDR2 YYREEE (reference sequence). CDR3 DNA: TGTGCCAGCAGCTTCTACAGGGACCGGGAGCTGTTTTTT. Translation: CASSFYRDRELFF.

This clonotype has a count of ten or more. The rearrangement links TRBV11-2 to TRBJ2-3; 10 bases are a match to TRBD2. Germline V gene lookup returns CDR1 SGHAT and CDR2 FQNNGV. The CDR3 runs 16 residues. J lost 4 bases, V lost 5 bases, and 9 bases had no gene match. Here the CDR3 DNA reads TGTGCCAGCAGCCCAGCGCTAGCGGGAGTGTCAGATACGCAGTATTTT. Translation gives CASSPALAGVSDTQYF.